This T cell receptor (beta chain) was sequenced during a study of Ad26.COV2.S vaccination and SARS-CoV-2 variants. Study-level information: Enrolled in COV1001, the donor was in the Ad26.COV2.S trial arm, which received the vaccine. General study results and limits: Researchers cautioned that TCR breadth and depth analyses may have underestimated total T cell responses. Reported findings describe substantial breadth in spike-specific CD8+ and CD4+ T cell responses following vaccination.

Treatment indicated: around 19 received Ad26.COV2.S at low or high dose, single or two shots; about 5 received placebo; per-sample allocation not given. Sampling took place 63 days after the first vaccine or placebo injection. This person who donated was an adult of 18-55 years in Boston. Libraries were prepared by immunoSEQ multiplex PCR; TCRdb keeps only in-frame clonotypes and omits some of them. This sample carries under 500,000 clones, about nine tenths of them seen once, and the ten largest clones take 1.5% to 2%. For this clone: Its antigen is still unknown.

This sequence was found in a person aged 18 to 59 who received the Ad26.COV2.S COVID-19 vaccine or a placebo. The sequenced sample was peripheral blood, obtained in a trial of Ad26.COV2.S vaccine versus placebo.

In DNA, the CDR3 is TGCGCCAGCAGCCTAACGGACAGGAACTATGGCTACACCTTC. This encodes CASSLTDRNYGYTF. The V call is TRBV4-1, the J call TRBJ1-2; 7 nucleotides agree with TRBD1. CDR3 length: 14 residues. V was pared by 4 bases and J by 2 bases, with 4 bases of the junction left unmatched. The V gene's germline CDR1 is MGHRA and CDR2 YSYEKL.